Following are 32 T cell receptor beta chains from one sample sequenced in a study of control samples from healthy donors and cancer patients. TCRdb's table, derived via immunoSEQ multiplex PCR, lists solely in-frame clones and lacks some. The data hold approximately 190,000 clones, with 90% to 95% observed a single time. The sequenced sample consisted of blood. The receptors stem from a young man in good health.

The chain has TRBV3-1 (or the pseudogene TRBV3-2) and TRBJ2-2, with 15 bases aligning to TRBD2. CDR1 and CDR2 from the germline V gene are LGHDT and YNNKEL (reference sequence). There are 17 residues in the CDR3. After removal of 4 bases from V and 5 bases from J, the junction contained 5 bases not matched to a gene. The CDR3 reads CASSLLGLAGGTGELFF. For the CDR3, the DNA is TGTGCCAGCAGCCTTTTGGGACTAGCGGGGGGAACCGGGGAGCTGTTTTTT.

The genes are TRBV9 and TRBJ2-2; D might be TRBD2 (5 bases). The CDR3 sequence is 15 residues long. Trimming removed 0 bases from V and 3 bases from J, with 9 bases in between. CDR1 is SGDLS, CDR2 YYNGEE, per germline. CDR3 nucleotide sequence: TGTGCCAGCAGCGTAGAACGAGGGTACACCGGGGAGCTGTTTTTT. Translating it yields CASSVERGYTGELFF.

This chain joins TRBV7-3 and TRBJ2-2, with 8 bases fitting TRBD2. CDR3 length equals 15 residues. From germline, CDR1 is SGHTA and CDR2 FQGTGA. The trim removed 3 bases at V and 4 bases at J, leaving 4 bases unmatched. CDR3 amino acids: CASSFLAGSTGELFF. CDR3 DNA sequence: TGTGCCAGCAGCTTCCTAGCGGGCTCCACCGGGGAGCTGTTTTTT. The entire variable domain, with the rest obtained from reference TRBV7-3 and TRBJ2-2, is as follows: GAGVSQTPSNKVTEKGKYVELRCDPISGHTALYWYRQSLGQGPEFLIYFQGTGAADDSGLPNDRFFAVRPEGSVSTLKIQRTERGDSAVYLCASSFLAGSTGELFFGEGSRLTVL.

The J gene is TRBJ2-7, the V gene TRBV7-2; 7 bases align to TRBD1. V dropped 5 bases and J dropped 5; count of bases not matched to a gene: 12. Germline loops: CDR1 SGHTA, CDR2 FQGNSA. CDR3 length: 15 residues. This chain's CDR3 is CASSQKTGITDEQYF. In nucleotides, the CDR3 is TGTGCCAGCAGCCAAAAGACAGGGATTACCGACGAGCAGTACTTC.

The chain recombines TRBV27 with TRBJ1-5, with D unclear. Germline loops: CDR1 MNHEY, CDR2 SMNVEV (reference sequence). The ends were cut back, 6 bases at V and 6 bases at J, with 9 bases in the middle. The CDR3 is 12 amino acids. In DNA, the CDR3 is TGTGCCAGCAGCTTAATAGGTCAGCCCCAGCATTTT. Protein sequence: CASSLIGQPQHF.

This chain links TRBV11-2 with TRBJ2-2, with D possibly matching TRBD1 (7 bases). Between the trimmed V and J ends, which lost 5 bases and 2 bases, there was a span of 15 bases. There are 16 residues in the CDR3. CDR1 is SGHAT and CDR2 is FQNNGV in the germline V gene. DNA of the CDR3: TGTGCCAGCAGCGGAGGGACAGTCCTCAACACCGGGGAGCTGTTTTTT. This translates into CASSGGTVLNTGELFF.

On this clone itself: The sample contains more than one DNA sequence encoding this CDR3. CDR3 DNA: TGTGCCAGCAGCCAGGGCAGGAACACTGAAGCTTTCTTT. Translating it yields CASSQGRNTEAFF. The V and J genes are TRBV3-1 (or the pseudogene TRBV3-2) and TRBJ1-1; D is unresolved. CDR1 is LGHDT and CDR2 is YNNKEL in the germline V gene (reference sequence). This CDR3 has 13 amino acids. Trimming left V 3 bases short and J 1 base short, with 6 bases between.

The chain is built from TRBV6-5 and TRBJ1-1, with no clear D. Deletions cut 5 bases from V and 0 bases from J, with 7 bases between. Germline V lookup: CDR1 MNHEY, CDR2 SVGAGI. This CDR3 is built from 13 residues. The CDR3 spells CASSPGMNTEAFF. The CDR3 DNA reads as TGTGCCAGCAGTCCAGGCATGAACACTGAAGCTTTCTTT.

J is TRBJ2-3 and V is TRBV3-1 (or the pseudogene TRBV3-2), with 10 bases lining up with TRBD2. Germline V CDR1 and CDR2: LGHDT, YNNKEL (reference sequence). This CDR3 comprises 14 residues. Unmatched junction bases numbered 7, after V lost 6 bases and J lost 7 bases. CDR3 sequence (DNA): TGTGCCAGCAGTCTTAGCGGGGGGTTTAATACGCAGTATTTT. This encodes CASSLSGGFNTQYF.

V is TRBV11-3 and J is TRBJ1-5, with D tentatively TRBD1 (5 bases). V shed 4 bases and J shed 9 bases, with 7 bases lying between them. The CDR3 covers 11 residues. The germline CDR1 and CDR2 sequences are SGHNT and YENEEA. The CDR3 bases are TGTGCCAGCAGCTCAGGGTGGCCCCAGCATTTT. It is translated as CASSSGWPQHF.

The chain joins TRBV7-2 to TRBJ1-5; the D is unclear. The CDR3 consists of 13 residues. Germline V gives CDR1 SGHTA, CDR2 FQGNSA. Trimming stripped 3 bases from V and 2 bases from J, with 5 bases between. The DNA for the CDR3 is TGTGCCAGCAGCTTTTCAGGCAATCAGCCCCAGCATTTT. This codes for CASSFSGNQPQHF. Variable domain in full (rest from reference TRBV7-2 and TRBJ1-5): GAGVSQSPSNKVTEKGKDVELRCDPISGHTALYWYRQSLGQGLEFLIYFQGNSAPDKSGLPSDRFSAERTGGSVSTLTIQRTQQEDSAVYLCASSFSGNQPQHFGDGTRLSIL.

The V call is TRBV6-5, the J call TRBJ1-3; 10 nucleotides align to TRBD1. The J segment lost 4 bases and the V segment lost 0 bases, leaving 3 bases of the junction unmatched. This CDR3 has 16 amino acids. The germline CDR1 and CDR2 sequences are MNHEY and SVGAGI. The DNA of the CDR3 is TGTGCCAGCAGTTACTCGGGACAGGGGCACGGAAACACCATATATTTT. It codes for CASSYSGQGHGNTIYF.

This clone has only one observation. This rearrangement joins TRBV2 to TRBJ2-5, with 11 nucleotides matching TRBD2. Germline V gives CDR1 SNHLY, CDR2 FYNNEI. J was trimmed by 0 bases and V by 2 bases; bases with no gene match: 5. The CDR3 covers 17 residues. CDR3 sequence (DNA): TGTGCCAGCAGTGAAACTAGCGGGGGAGGATACCAAGAGACCCAGTACTTC. Its protein is CASSETSGGGYQETQYF.

The genes are TRBV30 and TRBJ2-3; D gene uncertain. The V gene's germline CDR1 is GTSNPN and CDR2 SVGIG (reference sequence). CDR3 length: 14 residues. Trimming removed 0 bases from V and 6 bases from J, with 13 bases in between. The CDR3 is CAWSVRSHGDTQYF. As DNA, the CDR3 is TGTGCCTGGAGTGTACGTTCACACGGGGATACGCAGTATTTT.

V and J are TRBV11-2 and TRBJ1-3; 9 bases match TRBD1. The germline CDR1 and CDR2 sequences are SGHAT and FQNNGV. The CDR3 totals 17 residues. V was pared by 5 bases and J by 4 bases, with 12 bases of the junction left unmatched. The chain's CDR3 is CASSRDRVRSTGNTIYF. DNA of the CDR3: TGTGCCAGCAGCCGGGACAGGGTTCGTTCAACGGGAAACACCATATATTTT.

The chain has TRBV7-2 and TRBJ2-5, with D possibly matching TRBD1 (5 bases). Germline assignment: CDR1 SGHTA and CDR2 FQGNSA. V lost 5 bases and J 5 bases, leaving 18 bases between the germline ends. The CDR3 is made up of 15 amino acids. The CDR3 nucleotides read TGTGCCAGCAGCCACCCGGACACCTTCGGGGAGACCCAGTACTTC. Its protein is CASSHPDTFGETQYF.

This chain links TRBV14 with TRBJ1-2; 7 bases fit TRBD1. The ends lost 3 bases at V and 5 bases at J; junction bases unmatched: 3. CDR3 length: 13 residues. Germline lookup yields CDR1 SGHDN and CDR2 FVKESK. The CDR3 sequence is CASSHRQGYGYTF. CDR3 sequence (DNA): TGTGCCAGCAGCCATCGACAGGGATATGGCTACACCTTC.

The V call is TRBV5-8, the J call TRBJ2-2; D ambiguous. V dropped 2 bases and J dropped 1 base, with 3 bases sitting between them. Per germline, CDR1 SGHTS and CDR2 YDEGEE. The length of the CDR3 is 13 residues. The CDR3 reads CASSLQNTGELFF. The DNA of the CDR3 is TGTGCCAGCAGCTTACAGAACACCGGGGAGCTGTTTTTT.

The gene calls are TRBV9 and TRBJ1-1; TRBD1 matches 7 bases. There are 19 residues in the CDR3. After removal of 0 bases from V and 4 bases from J, the junction contained 18 bases not matched to a gene. Germline V lookup: CDR1 SGDLS, CDR2 YYNGEE. In DNA form, the CDR3 reads TGTGCCAGCAGCGTAGTCCCCCACCCCATACAGGGGATAGGCACTGAAGCTTTCTTT. It encodes CASSVVPHPIQGIGTEAFF.

This chain joins TRBV7-9 and TRBJ1-1, with 10 bases fitting TRBD1. The CDR3 is made up of 14 amino acids. V dropped 5 bases and J dropped 8; count of bases not matched to a gene: 8. Germline-derived CDR1 and CDR2 are SEHNR and FQNEAQ (reference sequence). CDR3 loop: CASSRGTGEKEAFF. CDR3 coding DNA: TGTGCCAGCAGCCGAGGGACAGGGGAAAAAGAAGCTTTCTTT.

The rearrangement links TRBV2 to TRBJ2-5; D remains ambiguous. The CDR3 is made up of 13 amino acids. The germline CDR1 and CDR2 sequences are SNHLY and FYNNEI. With 10 bases removed from V and 5 bases from J, the gap between germline ends came to 17 bases. The CDR3 nucleotides are TGTGCCATTCCGAAACTGCGGCAGGAGACCCAGTACTTC. Translating it yields CAIPKLRQETQYF.

The rearrangement links TRBV25-1 to TRBJ1-5, with a tentative D call TRBD1 (5 bases). This CDR3 has 14 residues. Germline CDR1 and CDR2: MGHDK and SYGVNS. V dropped 1 base and J dropped 6 bases, with 10 bases sitting between them. The CDR3 DNA follows: TGTGCCAGCAGTGAATGGGGGGGAAGTCAGCCCCAGCATTTT. It yields the protein CASSEWGGSQPQHF.

The chain recombines TRBV18 with TRBJ1-1; 9 bases are shared with TRBD1. This CDR3 region has 14 residues. The germline V gene encodes CDR1 KGHSH and CDR2 LQKENI. Germline trimming cut 6 bases from V and 5 bases from J; bases unmatched to any gene: 7. The CDR3 reads CASSRTGVETEAFF. For the CDR3, the DNA is TGTGCCAGCTCCCGGACAGGGGTGGAGACTGAAGCTTTCTTT.

The chain has TRBV5-3 and TRBJ1-2; possibly TRBD1 for D (5 bases). TRBV5-3 is filed as an ORF, its function uncertain. V was clipped by 5 bases and J by 4 bases, with 24 bases between them. The CDR3 consists of 17 residues. The CDR3 DNA sequence: TGTGCCAGAAGTCCGATCTTCTACCCGGGGCGCTTCTATGGCTACACCTTC. Translated: CARSPIFYPGRFYGYTF.

This clone was seen a single time. This rearrangement joins TRBV2 to TRBJ1-2, with 11 nucleotides matching TRBD1. Trimming cost V 6 bases and J 8 bases; bases outside gene matches: 8. Germline CDR1 SNHLY, CDR2 FYNNEI. CDR3 length: 14 amino acids. This CDR3 is CASRGQGVMYGYTF. The CDR3 bases are TGTGCCAGCAGGGGACAGGGGGTAATGTACGGCTACACCTTC.

The chain recombines TRBV5-1 with TRBJ1-1; D perhaps matches TRBD1 (5 bases). Trimming took off 4 bases at V and 8 bases at J, with 12 bases between the two ends. Germline lookup yields CDR1 SGHRS and CDR2 YFSETQ. This CDR3 spans 12 amino acids. In DNA form, the CDR3 reads TGCGCCAGCAGCCCTCCCGGGACCGAAGCTTTCTTT. Amino acids: CASSPPGTEAFF.

The genes are TRBV19 and TRBJ1-5; TRBD1 matches 9 bases. There are 19 residues in the CDR3. The V gene end was trimmed by 5 bases and the J gene end by 3 bases; junction bases not matched to a gene: 17. Germline CDR1 LNHDA, CDR2 SQIVND (reference sequence). The CDR3 coding sequence is TGTGCCAGTAGTGTGAATTCCGGGACAGGGAGAATCTTCAATCAGCCCCAGCATTTT. Its protein product is CASSVNSGTGRIFNQPQHF.

The chain couples TRBV5-1 to TRBJ1-1, with D possibly TRBD1 on 5 matching bases. CDR3 size: 16 residues. V lost 4 bases and J 1 base, leaving 17 bases between the germline ends. Germline V CDR1 and CDR2: SGHRS, YFSETQ. CDR3 loop: CASSRDSRARNTEAFF. DNA for the CDR3: TGCGCCAGCAGCAGAGACAGCAGGGCACGGAACACTGAAGCTTTCTTT.

This CDR3 reads CASSLRGAKINEQFF. In DNA, the CDR3 is TGCGCCAGCAGCTTGAGGGGGGCCAAGATCAATGAGCAGTTCTTC. This chain links TRBV5-1 with TRBJ2-1, with D perhaps assigned TRBD1 or TRBD2 (6 bases each). CDR3 length: 15 residues. Germline CDR1 reads SGHRS; CDR2 reads YFSETQ. V lost 1 base to trimming and J lost 6 bases, with 14 bases between them.

The chain employs TRBV28 and TRBJ1-2, with 7 nucleotides matching TRBD1. Losses at the gene ends were 3 bases for V and 5 bases for J; bases not matched to a gene: 6. There are 14 residues in the CDR3. In germline, CDR1 is MDHEN, CDR2 SYDVKM. This CDR3 reads CASSLGQGVYGYTF. DNA of the CDR3: TGTGCCAGCAGTTTGGGTCAGGGGGTATATGGCTACACCTTC.

The CDR3 DNA is TGTGCCAGCAGGAGGGCACATCACTCCTACGAGCAGTACTTC. Residues: CASRRAHHSYEQYF. The chain employs TRBV6-5 and TRBJ2-7; a weak D match, TRBD2 (5 bases). The length of the CDR3 is 14 residues. V dropped 6 bases and J dropped 0 bases, with 12 bases sitting between them. Germline assignment: CDR1 MNHEY and CDR2 SVGAGI.

This chain joins TRBV3-1 (or the pseudogene TRBV3-2) and TRBJ1-2; the D gene is possibly TRBD1 (5 bases). The CDR3 totals 16 residues. Per the germline V gene, CDR1 is LGHDT and CDR2 is YNNKEL (reference sequence). Trimming removed 2 bases at V and 7 bases at J, with 20 bases between. The CDR3 DNA sequence: TGTGCCAGCAGCCAACCACTTAGACGGCCTGGGGGTGGCTACACCTTC. This translates into CASSQPLRRPGGGYTF.